What follows are 32 T cell receptor beta chains derived from one specimen sequenced in a study of regulatory T cells in long-lasting Graves disease. Researchers made TCR beta libraries by using iRepertoire HTBI primers and running Arm-PCR on CDR3 regions. Using its own MiXCR run on the multiplex PCR reads, TCRdb lists one record per CDR3 protein. Counted here are hundreds of thousands of distinct CDR3 sequences, around 17% occurring once; the ten biggest clones make up about 20%. Stated time point: newly diagnosed GD, antithyroid drugs for less than 3 months. Construction of the TCR library relied on RNA isolated from PBMCs. This same sample was also part of a study on T cells in Graves' hyperthyroidism and ophthalmopathy.

The material sequenced was peripheral blood mononuclear cells (PBMCs), taken at new diagnosis, from a patient treated with antithyroid drugs. These receptor sequences come from a woman in her 30s with Graves disease.

V usage is TRBV7-9 and J usage is TRBJ2-2; D unclear. V gave up 5 bases and J gave up 1 base, with 8 bases separating them. Germline-derived CDR1 and CDR2 are SEHNR and FQNEAQ (reference sequence). This CDR3 comprises 14 residues. In DNA, the CDR3 is TGTGCCAGCAGCCCATGGAAGAACACCGGGGAGCTGTTTTTT. Its protein is CASSPWKNTGELFF.

This clonotype has more than one count but fewer than ten. In DNA form, the CDR3 reads TGTGCCTGGAGTAGGGGACAGGGGGCTAGCCAGCCCCAGCATTTT. The encoded protein is CAWSRGQGASQPQHF. V usage is TRBV30 and J usage is TRBJ1-5, with 12 bases matching TRBD1. CDR1 and CDR2 (germline): GTSNPN, SVGIG (reference sequence). The CDR3 is 15 amino acids. The V gene end was trimmed by 2 bases and the J gene end by 7 bases; junction bases not matched to a gene: 6. The full variable domain, in which reference TRBV30 and TRBJ1-5 provide the parts outside the CDR3, is SQTIHQWPATLVQPVGSPLSLECTVEGTSNPNLYWYRQAAGRGLQLLFYSVGIGQISSEVPQNLSASRPQDRQFILSSKKLLLSDSGFYLCAWSRGQGASQPQHFGDGTRLSIL.

This clonotype was seen a few times. The chain couples TRBV6-1 to TRBJ1-6, with D unclear. The CDR3 is 13 amino acids. V was pared by 3 bases and J by 5 bases, with 5 bases between. Germline CDR1 MNHNS, CDR2 SASEGT. The CDR3 here is CASSDHHNSPLHF. The CDR3 DNA follows: TGTGCCAGCAGTGACCACCATAATTCACCCCTCCACTTT.

This clonotype was recorded at least ten times. The chain is built from TRBV7-9 and TRBJ2-5; TRBD2 might be the D (5 bases). This CDR3 spans 15 amino acids. In germline, CDR1 is SEHNR, CDR2 FQNEAQ (reference sequence). V lost 1 base and J lost 1, with 10 bases in between. The CDR3 spells CASSLELTIQETQYF. The CDR3 DNA follows: TGTGCCAGCAGCTTAGAATTGACTATCCAAGAGACCCAGTACTTC.

This clonotype has more than one count but fewer than ten. V usage is TRBV7-2 and J usage is TRBJ1-3; D gene unclear. Germline CDR1 reads SGHTA; CDR2 reads FQGNSA. Trimming removed 2 bases at V and 4 bases at J, with 6 bases between. The CDR3 is 13 amino acids. In nucleotides, the CDR3 is TGTGCCAGCAGCTTATTTAAGGGAAACACCATATATTTT. Amino acids: CASSLFKGNTIYF.

This clonotype has ten or more counts. V is TRBV11-2 and J is TRBJ1-2; no clear D gene. CDR1 is SGHAT, CDR2 FQNNGV, per germline. This CDR3 is built from 15 residues. The V end lost 6 bases, the J end lost 5 bases, and 19 bases lay between the germline ends. The CDR3 nucleotides are TGTGCCAGCAGTCCGGGCCAGCTAATCCTTTATGGCTACACCTTC. The encoded protein is CASSPGQLILYGYTF.

This clonotype was counted between two and nine times. This chain uses TRBV19 with TRBJ2-2; 7 positions match TRBD1. Germline CDR1 LNHDA, CDR2 SQIVND (reference sequence). The CDR3 is 17 amino acids. V gave up 3 bases and J gave up 0 bases; unmatched junction bases: 7. Here the CDR3 DNA reads TGTGCCAGTAGTATTAGGGGACAGTTCTCGAACACCGGGGAGCTGTTTTTT. It is translated as CASSIRGQFSNTGELFF.

This clonotype was observed a handful of times. The rearrangement joins TRBV5-5 to TRBJ2-7; D may correspond to TRBD1 or TRBD2 (5 bases each). This CDR3 has 14 residues. V was pared by 0 bases and J by 2 bases, with 9 bases between. From germline, CDR1 is SGHKS and CDR2 YYEKEE (reference sequence). The CDR3 reads CASSLDGATYEQYF. Written as DNA, the CDR3 is TGTGCCAGCAGCTTGGACGGGGCCACCTACGAGCAGTACTTC.

V usage is TRBV5-1 and J usage is TRBJ2-2, with 8 bases fitting TRBD2. Germline trimming cut 4 bases from V and 4 bases from J; bases unmatched to any gene: 18. Germline assignment: CDR1 SGHRS and CDR2 YFSETQ. This CDR3 is built from 19 residues. CDR3 sequence: CASSPDGLAGVGGTGELFF. CDR3 DNA: TGCGCCAGCAGCCCGGATGGGCTAGCGGGCGTGGGGGGCACCGGGGAGCTGTTTTTT.

Worth noting for this clonotype: Just one base apart from a much larger clone, this may be a read error. The chain links TRBV2 to TRBJ2-1; TRBD2 matches 10 bases. The end of the DNA aligns better with TRBJ2-5, so the J call may be wrong. The germline gives CDR1 SNHLY, CDR2 FYNNEI. This CDR3 region has 16 residues. The CDR3 sequence is CASTASQRLAGETQYF. DNA of the CDR3: TGTGCCAGCACCGCATCCCAACGACTAGCGGGAGAGACCCAGTACTTC.

This clonotype was detected only a few times. One end of the junction varies from germline; a read error may be responsible. V and J are TRBV11-2 and TRBJ2-4; the D gene is possibly TRBD2 (5 bases). The CDR3 runs to 16 residues. The germline V gene encodes CDR1 SGHAT and CDR2 FQNNGV. CDR3 coding DNA: TGTGCCAGCAGCCCCCACGGTACCCTAGCCAAAAACATCCAGTACTTC. Protein product: CASSPHGTLAKNIQYF.

This clonotype was detected only once. V usage is TRBV20-1 and J usage is TRBJ1-5, with a tentative D call TRBD1 (5 bases). V was pared by 6 bases and J by 0 bases, with 12 bases between. This CDR3 spans 14 amino acids. Looked up from germline, CDR1 is DFQATT and CDR2 is SNEGSKA (reference sequence). This CDR3 is CSARRGSSNQPQHF. The CDR3 region has the DNA TGCAGTGCGAGACGGGGCAGTAGCAATCAGCCCCAGCATTTT.

The chain recombines TRBV18 with TRBJ2-6; D tentatively fits TRBD1 or TRBD2 (5 bases each). Germline V gives CDR1 KGHSH, CDR2 LQKENI. V lost 3 bases and J 2 bases, leaving 17 bases between the germline ends. The CDR3 loop spans 18 amino acids. The CDR3 DNA reads as TGTGCCAGCTCACCCTTCGGGACGCTCGACGCTGGGGCCAACGTCCTGACTTTC. Its protein is CASSPFGTLDAGANVLTF. Full variable domain (rest looked up from reference TRBV18 and TRBJ2-6): NAGVMQNPRHLVRRRGQEARLRCSPMKGHSHVYWYRQLPEEGLKFMVYLQKENIIDESGMPKERFSAEFPKEGPSILRIQQVVRGDSAAYFCASSPFGTLDAGANVLTFGAGSRLTVL.

In this sample, this clonotype turned up many times. The V gene is TRBV20-1, the J gene TRBJ2-1; TRBD2 aligns across 12 bases. The V gene end was trimmed by 3 bases and the J gene end by 0 bases; junction bases not matched to a gene: 6. Germline lookup yields CDR1 DFQATT and CDR2 SNEGSKA (reference sequence). The CDR3 extends over 17 amino acids. The CDR3 DNA reads TGCAGTGCTAGCCAGACTAGCGGGAGCCTCTCCTACAATGAGCAGTTCTTC. It codes for CSASQTSGSLSYNEQFF.

V and J are TRBV11-2 and TRBJ2-3, with unresolved D. This CDR3 is 14 amino acids long. V shed 2 bases and J shed 7 bases, with 13 bases lying between them. Germline CDR1 SGHAT, CDR2 FQNNGV. As DNA, the CDR3 is TGTGCCAGCAGCTTAAGCTCCCCGTTGAATACGCAGTATTTT. The encoded protein is CASSLSSPLNTQYF.

This clonotype was recorded a few times. The chain joins TRBV7-9 to TRBJ1-4; TRBD1 matches at 7 bases. This CDR3 has 15 amino acids. Germline V gene lookup returns CDR1 SEHNR and CDR2 FQNEAQ (reference sequence). The trim removed 4 bases at V and 2 bases at J, leaving 4 bases unmatched. The CDR3 loop is CASSYRGGTNEKLFF. The CDR3 bases are TGTGCCAGCAGCTACAGAGGGGGCACTAATGAAAAACTGTTTTTT.

The gene calls are TRBV30 and TRBJ2-2, with 7 bases fitting TRBD2. This CDR3 is 17 amino acids long. Germline V gene lookup returns CDR1 GTSNPN and CDR2 SVGIG (reference sequence). V trimming: 3 bases; J trimming: 4 bases; junction bases outside the gene matches: 14. CDR3 DNA: TGTGCCTGGAGCGGAGATGGGGCGGGAGTGGGCACCGGGGAGCTGTTTTTT. This codes for CAWSGDGAGVGTGELFF.

This clonotype was detected only a few times. V gene TRBV2 combines with J gene TRBJ2-7, with TRBD2 identical over 8 bases. CDR1 is SNHLY and CDR2 is FYNNEI in the germline V gene. CDR3 size: 15 residues. The trim removed 1 base at V and 2 bases at J, leaving 4 bases unmatched. The CDR3 protein is CASSEVGGATYEQYF. The CDR3 DNA is TGTGCCAGCAGTGAAGTCGGGGGGGCAACCTACGAGCAGTACTTC.

In this sample, this clonotype turned up a few times. A much more abundant neighbour one base away suggests this may be a read error. The chain joins TRBV7-3 to TRBJ2-5; 9 nucleotides line up with TRBD1. This CDR3 region has 13 residues. With V trimmed by 5 bases and J by 5 bases, 3 bases remained unmatched. Per the germline V gene, CDR1 is SGHTA and CDR2 is FQGTGA. CDR3 in DNA: TGTGCCAGCAGCCGGGACAGGGATGAGACCCAGTACTTC. This gives the protein CASSRDRDETQYF.

The DNA for the CDR3 is TGTGCCAGCAGTTACGTACAGGGGACCGGGGAGCTGTTTTTT. Encoded protein: CASSYVQGTGELFF. J is TRBJ2-2 and V is TRBV6-2 or TRBV6-3; 7 nucleotides line up with TRBD1. The CDR3 is 14 amino acids. V was clipped by 2 bases and J by 5 bases; unmatched bases: 2. In germline, CDR1 is MNHEY, CDR2 SVGEGT.

J is TRBJ1-5 and V is TRBV4-1; TRBD1 aligns across 8 bases. This CDR3 is built from 15 residues. V dropped 2 bases and J dropped 5; count of bases not matched to a gene: 5. CDR1 is MGHRA, CDR2 YSYEKL, per germline. The CDR3 loop reads CASSQRTGRDQPQHF. The CDR3 DNA reads as TGCGCCAGCAGCCAACGGACAGGGAGGGATCAGCCCCAGCATTTT.

This clonotype was detected ten times or more. The chain has TRBV28 and TRBJ2-7, with 12 nucleotides matching TRBD1. This CDR3 is 19 amino acids long. The ends lost 7 bases at V and 4 bases at J; junction bases unmatched: 20. Per germline, CDR1 MDHEN and CDR2 SYDVKM. CDR3 sequence: CASNFHPGTGGAPVYEQYF. Here the CDR3 DNA reads TGTGCCAGCAATTTCCACCCCGGGACAGGGGGCGCACCGGTGTACGAGCAGTACTTC.

This clonotype was seen a few times. The chain is built from TRBV30 and TRBJ2-1, with D possibly being TRBD1 (6 bases). The germline CDR1 and CDR2 sequences are GTSNPN and SVGIG (reference sequence). Trimming left V 6 bases short and J 7 bases short, with 19 bases between. The CDR3 runs to 14 residues. CDR3 in amino acids: CACSKTGLGNEQFF. CDR3 in DNA: TGTGCCTGCTCGAAAACAGGGCTGGGGAATGAGCAGTTCTTC.

The rearrangement uses TRBV12-5 and TRBJ2-3; D is uncertain. Germline assignment: CDR1 LGHNT and CDR2 FRNRAP. The CDR3 contains 14 residues. Between the trimmed V and J ends, which lost 2 bases and 5 bases, there was a span of 11 bases. CDR3 sequence: CASGLNGFGDTQYF. The CDR3 DNA reads as TGTGCTAGTGGTTTGAACGGGTTTGGAGATACGCAGTATTTT.

This clonotype was picked up many times. This sequence joins TRBV9 and TRBJ1-1; TRBD1 matches 9 bases. The CDR3 length is 13 residues. The V and J ends lost 0 bases and 11 bases, in that order; junction bases with no gene match: 5. CDR1 SGDLS and CDR2 YYNGEE come from the germline V gene. The chain's CDR3 is CASSVGTGASAFF. The CDR3 region has the DNA TGTGCCAGCAGCGTAGGGACAGGGGCGTCGGCTTTCTTT.

The chain is built from TRBV3-1 and TRBJ2-7; 10 bases are a match to TRBD2. V lost 5 bases to trimming and J lost 4 bases; unmatched junction nucleotides: 5. CDR1 and CDR2 from the germline V gene are LGHDT and YNNKEL (reference sequence). This CDR3 region has 14 residues. The CDR3, as DNA: TGTGCCAGCAGCGCCCTAGCGGGAGTTTACGAGCAGTACTTC. Translating gives CASSALAGVYEQYF.

This clonotype has just a few counts. The gene calls are TRBV30 and TRBJ2-7, with D perhaps matching TRBD1 (6 bases). Trimming took off 3 bases at V and 4 bases at J, with 10 bases between the two ends. In germline, CDR1 is GTSNPN, CDR2 SVGIG (reference sequence). The CDR3 covers 12 residues. The CDR3 coding sequence is TGTGCCTGGAGACCCAGGGGTTACGAGCAGTACTTC. Encoded protein: CAWRPRGYEQYF.

The chain combines TRBV12-3 or TRBV12-4 with TRBJ1-3; no clear D gene. The CDR3 length is 17 residues. The V end lost 3 bases, the J end lost 0 bases, and 15 bases lay between the germline ends. The CDR3 is CASSLIREGISGNTIYF. The CDR3 DNA is TGTGCCAGCAGTTTGATCCGGGAGGGAATCTCTGGAAACACCATATATTTT.

The table lists this clonotype with a few counts. This may be a read error, as it is one base from a much larger clone. The V and J genes are TRBV9 and TRBJ2-6; D uncertain. The CDR3 runs 13 residues. V lost 2 bases to trimming and J lost 4 bases, with 4 bases between them. Germline V CDR1 and CDR2: SGDLS, YYNGEE. The CDR3 coding sequence is TGTGCCAGCAGCGTCCCCGGGGCCAACGTCCTGACTTTC. Protein: CASSVPGANVLTF.

In regard to this clonotype: A single base separates this from a much larger clone, so it may be a read error. The rearrangement links TRBV5-5 to TRBJ2-7, with D tentatively TRBD2 (6 bases). The CDR3 totals 14 residues. The germline V gene has CDR1 SGHKS and CDR2 YYEKEE (reference sequence). The CDR3 bases are TGTGCCAGCAGCTTGATAGCGGACTCCTACGAGCCGTACTTC. Its translation is CASSLIADSYEPYF.

This clonotype was observed at least ten times. The chain carries TRBV7-2 and TRBJ2-7; 9 bases are a match to TRBD1. The CDR3 totals 14 residues. CDR1 is SGHTA and CDR2 is FQGNSA in the germline V gene. Trimming took 5 bases from V and 3 from J; bases not matched to a gene: 5. Written as DNA, the CDR3 is TGTGCCAGCAGCCCACAGGGGGCCAGCTACGAGCAGTACTTC. Its protein is CASSPQGASYEQYF.

The DNA for the CDR3 is TGTGCCAGCAGCCAAGGTCCAGGGCGGGGAGAGACCCAGTACTTC. The encoded protein is CASSQGPGRGETQYF. The rearrangement uses TRBV14 and TRBJ2-3, with D maybe TRBD2 (6 bases). The J call may be mistaken, given a closer DNA end match to TRBJ2-5. The CDR3 is made up of 15 amino acids. Per the germline V gene, CDR1 is SGHDN and CDR2 is FVKESK.